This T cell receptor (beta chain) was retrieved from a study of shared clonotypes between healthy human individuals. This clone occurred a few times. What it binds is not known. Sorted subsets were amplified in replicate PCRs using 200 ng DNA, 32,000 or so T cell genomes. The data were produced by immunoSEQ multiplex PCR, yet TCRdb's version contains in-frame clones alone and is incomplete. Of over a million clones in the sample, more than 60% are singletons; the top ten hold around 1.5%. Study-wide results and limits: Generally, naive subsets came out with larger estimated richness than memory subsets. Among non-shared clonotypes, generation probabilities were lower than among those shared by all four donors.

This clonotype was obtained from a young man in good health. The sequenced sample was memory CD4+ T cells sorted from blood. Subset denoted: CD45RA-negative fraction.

CDR3 bases: TGCGCCAGCAGCATCCAAAGTGGCGGGAAGGTAGATACGCAGTATTTT. The encoded protein is CASSIQSGGKVDTQYF. J is TRBJ2-3 and V is TRBV5-1; D is perhaps TRBD2 (6 bases). The CDR3 spans 16 residues. Germline V gives CDR1 SGHRS, CDR2 YFSETQ. Trimming took 4 bases from V and 5 from J, leaving 20 bases between them.